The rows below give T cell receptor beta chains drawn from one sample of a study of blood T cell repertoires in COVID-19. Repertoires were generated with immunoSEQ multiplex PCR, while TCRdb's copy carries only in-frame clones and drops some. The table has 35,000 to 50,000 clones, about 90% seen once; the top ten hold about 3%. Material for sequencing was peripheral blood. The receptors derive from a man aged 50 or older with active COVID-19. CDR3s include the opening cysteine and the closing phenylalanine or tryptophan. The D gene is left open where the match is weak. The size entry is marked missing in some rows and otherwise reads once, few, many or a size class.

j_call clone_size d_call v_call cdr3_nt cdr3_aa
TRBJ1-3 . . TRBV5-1 TGCGCCAGCAGCTTGGGAGGGTTGGTTGGAAACACCATATATTTT CASSLGGLVGNTIYF
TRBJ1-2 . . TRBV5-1 TGCGCCAGCAGCCATAGTGAAAACTATGGCTACACCTTC CASSHSENYGYTF
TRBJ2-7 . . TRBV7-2 TGTGCCAGCAGCGCGCGCAGCGGTAATTACGAGCAGTACTTC CASSARSGNYEQYF
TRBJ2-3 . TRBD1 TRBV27 TGTGCCAGCAGTTTATCGGGACAGAGGACGATCGTAGATACGCAGTATTTT CASSLSGQRTIVDTQYF
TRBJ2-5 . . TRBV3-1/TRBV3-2 TGTGCCAGCAGCCAAGATCACAGGAAAGAGACCCAGTACTTC CASSQDHRKETQYF
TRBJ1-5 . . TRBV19 TGTGCCAGTAGTATTGACGGAGGGAGCAATCAGCCCCAGCATTTT CASSIDGGSNQPQHF
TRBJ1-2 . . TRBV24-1 TGTGCCACCAGCCGAGGGGGGGGTGGTGGCTACACCTTC CATSRGGGGGYTF
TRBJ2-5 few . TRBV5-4 TGTGCCAGCAGCTTGGTACAAGAGACCCAGTACTTC CASSLVQETQYF
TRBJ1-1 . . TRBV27 TGTGCCAGCAGTTTAAGGGGGACGAACACTGAAGCTTTCTTT CASSLRGTNTEAFF
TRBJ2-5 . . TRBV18 TGTGCCAGCTCACCACCAGGGGTTGAGACCCAGTACTTC CASSPPGVETQYF
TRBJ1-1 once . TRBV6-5 TGTGCCAGCAGTTACTCGGGAGGGCGCGGGACTGAAGCTTTCTTT CASSYSGGRGTEAFF
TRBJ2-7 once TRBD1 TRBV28 TGTGCCAGCAGCCGACAGGGGGCCCCCTACGAGCAGTACTTC CASSRQGAPYEQYF
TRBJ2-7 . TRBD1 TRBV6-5 TGTGCCAGCAGTTATGCACAGGGGGCCTACGAGCAGTACTTC CASSYAQGAYEQYF
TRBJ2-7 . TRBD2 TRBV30 TGTGCCTGGAGTGTTAGCGGGGGTCGAGGAGAGCAGTACTTC CAWSVSGGRGEQYF
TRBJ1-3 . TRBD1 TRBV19 TGTGCCAACCGGACAGGGTCGTCTGGAAACACCATATATTTT CANRTGSSGNTIYF
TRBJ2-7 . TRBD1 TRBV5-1 TGCGCCAGCAGGCCCGGGACAGCCACCTCCTACGAGCAGTACTTC CASRPGTATSYEQYF
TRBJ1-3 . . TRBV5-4 TGTGCCAGCAGCATAACAGGGACTGGAAACACCATATATTTT CASSITGTGNTIYF